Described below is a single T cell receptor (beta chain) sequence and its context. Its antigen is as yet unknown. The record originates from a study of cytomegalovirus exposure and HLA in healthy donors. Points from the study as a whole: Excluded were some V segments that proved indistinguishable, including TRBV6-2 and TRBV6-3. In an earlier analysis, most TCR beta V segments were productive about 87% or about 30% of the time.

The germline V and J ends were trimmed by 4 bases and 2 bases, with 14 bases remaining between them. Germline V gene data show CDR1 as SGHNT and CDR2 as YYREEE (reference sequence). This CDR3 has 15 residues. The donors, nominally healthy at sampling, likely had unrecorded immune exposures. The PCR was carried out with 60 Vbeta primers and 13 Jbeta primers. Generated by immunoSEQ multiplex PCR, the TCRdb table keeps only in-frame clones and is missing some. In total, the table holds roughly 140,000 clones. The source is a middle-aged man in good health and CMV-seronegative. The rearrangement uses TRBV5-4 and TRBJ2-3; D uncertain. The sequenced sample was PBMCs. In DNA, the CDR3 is TGTGCCAGCAGCACGGGTCCCTTACTCACAGATACGCAGTATTTT. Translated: CASSTGPLLTDTQYF.